These 8 T cell receptor beta chains were sequenced from one sample in a study of blood T cell repertoires in COVID-19. Sequencing used immunoSEQ multiplex PCR; TCRdb keeps in-frame clones, though not all of them. This table holds around 260,000 clones, about 89% found once. Material: peripheral blood. The receptors were gathered from a man younger than 40 with acute or convalescent COVID-19.

This sequence joins TRBV29-1 and TRBJ2-5, with 10 bases identical to TRBD2. After removal of 6 bases from V and 4 bases from J, the junction contained 17 bases not matched to a gene. Per the germline V gene, CDR1 is SQVTM and CDR2 is ANQGSEA. There are 17 residues in the CDR3. DNA for the CDR3: TGCAGCGTGGGTGGTCTAGCGGGGGCCCTAGGGGTAGAGACCCAGTACTTC. Amino acid sequence: CSVGGLAGALGVETQYF.

A few counts support this clone. The chain has TRBV4-1 and TRBJ2-7; 9 nucleotides match TRBD1. CDR1 and CDR2 (germline): MGHRA, YSYEKL. This CDR3 comprises 17 residues. J gave up 5 bases and V 4 bases, and 15 bases lay outside the gene matches. The DNA of the CDR3 is TGCGCCAGCAGCCCAAATCAATTCCGGGACAGGGACGACGAGCAGTACTTC. It yields the protein CASSPNQFRDRDDEQYF.

In nucleotides, the CDR3 is TGTGCCAGCAGCTTAGGGGACAGGGGGCGCAGGGCCAACGTCCTGACTTTC. It yields the protein CASSLGDRGRRANVLTF. The chain links TRBV7-6 to TRBJ2-6; 12 bases match TRBD1. The germline CDR1 and CDR2 sequences are SGHVS and FNYEAQ. This CDR3 comprises 17 residues. J lost 5 bases, V lost 1 base, and 3 bases had no gene match.

The CDR3 DNA reads as TGTGCCAGCAGTTTAGGGGCCGGCGGGATAGTCTATGGCTACACCTTC. This codes for CASSLGAGGIVYGYTF. The rearrangement uses TRBV28 and TRBJ1-2; D may be TRBD1 (5 bases). The CDR3 sequence is 16 residues long. Trimming shortened V by 2 bases and J by 4 bases, and 17 bases separated the two germline ends. Germline V lookup: CDR1 MDHEN, CDR2 SYDVKM.

The genes are TRBV21-1 and TRBJ2-2; the table's D call TRBD2 went unverified against the DNA. TRBV21-1 constitutes a pseudogene. There are 18 residues in the CDR3. This chain's CDR3 is CASSKRISREENTGELFF. Written as DNA, the CDR3 is TGTGCCAGCAGCAAAAGGATTTCGCGGGAGGAGAACACCGGGGAGCTGTTTTTT.

Note on this clone: The same CDR3 arises from other DNA sequences in this sample as well. The rearrangement links TRBV6-5 to TRBJ1-1; D gene ambiguous. Trimming removed 7 bases at V and 3 bases at J, with 3 bases between. Germline V gene sequence: CDR1 MNHEY, CDR2 SVGAGI. The CDR3 totals 10 residues. The CDR3 DNA reads TGTGCCAGCACGTACACTGAAGCTTTCTTT. Translated, it gives CASTYTEAFF.

This clone was detected a few times. The chain couples TRBV11-2 to TRBJ2-1; TRBD2 matches at 9 bases. Germline V gene data show CDR1 as SGHAT and CDR2 as FQNNGV. CDR3 size: 19 residues. After removal of 4 bases from V and 0 bases from J, the junction contained 13 bases not matched to a gene. The CDR3 nucleotides are TGTGCCAGCAGCTCCGTTTGGGCGGGAGGGATTAGCTCCTACAATGAGCAGTTCTTC. Protein product: CASSSVWAGGISSYNEQFF.

V is TRBV19 and J is TRBJ2-7, with a possible D match to TRBD2 (5 bases). Germline-derived CDR1 and CDR2 are LNHDA and SQIVND (reference sequence). Trimming shortened V by 1 base and J by 0 bases, and 7 bases separated the two germline ends. This CDR3 region has 14 residues. CDR3 residues: CASSIASSSYEQYF. CDR3 DNA: TGTGCCAGTAGTATAGCTAGCAGCTCCTACGAGCAGTACTTC.